The T cell receptor (beta chain) described here comes from a study of blood T cell repertoires in COVID-19. Clones were sequenced by immunoSEQ multiplex PCR, and TCRdb holds only the in-frame ones, with some missing. This sample has some 210,000 clones, with approximately 80% found just once. Between the trimmed V and J ends, which lost 1 base and 0 bases, there was a span of 10 bases. Looked up from germline, CDR1 is MNHNS and CDR2 is SASEGT. This CDR3 is built from 16 residues. The sequencing input was PBMCs or T cells enriched from blood (not recorded which). This chain links TRBV6-1 with TRBJ1-3; no definite D call. The receptor's source is a man aged 40-49 years who had recovered from COVID-19. The CDR3 DNA sequence: TGTGCCAGCAGTGAAGTGGGCCCGGACTCTGGAAACACCATATATTTT. Protein: CASSEVGPDSGNTIYF.